The 18 T cell receptor beta chains in this list originate from one sample, sequenced in a study of human T cells and chemical hapten exposure. Described time point: patch test 2, 6 weeks after DPC sensitization. Documented treatment: therapeutic diphenylcyclopropenone sensitization with weekly scalp DPC. Via MiXCR, TCRdb re-called the RACE reads, giving one row per CDR3 protein. The sample has under 100,000 distinct CDR3 sequences; about 10% are singletons. Here the sequenced sample was whole blood, taken in connection with sensitization to the hapten diphenylcyclopropenone (DPC). The receptors shown here come from a woman aged 25 to 39 with alopecia areata. Some clones in this sample may be carry-over from other donors' samples.

This clonotype was counted many times. This chain uses TRBV7-2 with TRBJ2-3; D gene uncertain. The CDR3 has 14 amino acids. The germline gives CDR1 SGHTA, CDR2 FQGNSA. Deletions cut 5 bases from V and 5 bases from J, with 14 bases between. The CDR3 sequence: CASSTAVRKDTQYF. CDR3 DNA sequence: TGTGCCAGCAGCACGGCGGTTCGGAAAGATACGCAGTATTTT.

The rearrangement links TRBV6-2 or TRBV6-3 to TRBJ2-7; D not certain. The length of the CDR3 is 12 residues. Trimming took off 4 bases at V and 2 bases at J, with 6 bases between the two ends. In germline, CDR1 is MNHEY, CDR2 SVGEGT. The CDR3 protein is CASSSDPYEQYF. CDR3 DNA: TGTGCCAGCAGTTCGGACCCCTACGAGCAGTACTTC.

This clonotype appeared many times. The chain has TRBV12-3 or TRBV12-4 and TRBJ1-2, with D possibly being TRBD1 (5 bases). The V end was cut by 7 bases, the J end by 1 base, with 7 bases between. This CDR3 has 12 residues. Written as DNA, the CDR3 is TGTGCCAGCAAGACAGTTAACTATGGCTACACCTTC. Its protein product is CASKTVNYGYTF.

This clonotype was seen ten or more times. One junction end disagrees with the germline gene, perhaps due to a read error. The chain joins TRBV7-7 to TRBJ2-1; D unresolved. Germline CDR1 is SSHAT and CDR2 is FNYEAQ (reference sequence). The CDR3 length is 13 residues. CDR3 in amino acids: CASSIDAAGEQFF. The CDR3 nucleotides read TGTGCTAGCAGCATTGACGCAGCCGGTGAGCAGTTCTTC.

This clonotype was seen more than once but under ten times. V gene TRBV6-2 or TRBV6-3 combines with J gene TRBJ2-7; 8 nucleotides agree with TRBD2. This CDR3 has 14 residues. The germline gives CDR1 MNHEY, CDR2 SVGEGT. J gave up 4 bases and V 6 bases, and 8 bases lay outside the gene matches. The CDR3 nucleotides are TGTGCCAGCAGCCCCCAAGCGGGAGTTTACGAGCAGTACTTC. Protein product: CASSPQAGVYEQYF.

Ten or more counts support this clonotype. The gene calls are TRBV12-3 or TRBV12-4 and TRBJ2-5; weak D call: TRBD1 (6 bases). V lost 6 bases, J lost 2 bases, and 13 bases lay in between. The CDR3 length is 14 residues. The CDR3 DNA is TGTGCCAGCAGGCGTCGGACAGAGCAAGAGACCCAGTACTTC. Protein product: CASRRRTEQETQYF.

The V and J genes are TRBV10-3 and TRBJ1-6, with D perhaps matching TRBD1 (5 bases). Trimming took 10 bases from V and 12 from J, leaving 16 bases between them. The CDR3 covers 12 residues. Germline CDR1 ENHRY, CDR2 SYGVKD. The CDR3 spells CATSSGGRPLHF. For the CDR3, the DNA is TGTGCCACCTCATCGGGGGGGAGACCCCTCCACTTT.

This clonotype was seen repeatedly, ten times or more. The V and J genes are TRBV5-8 and TRBJ2-1; 8 positions agree with TRBD1. Unmatched junction bases numbered 8, after V lost 2 bases and J lost 7 bases. Germline CDR1 is SGHTS and CDR2 is YDEGEE. This CDR3 contains 15 residues. The CDR3: CASSLRGQAINEQFF. For the CDR3, the DNA is TGTGCCAGCAGCTTACGGGGACAGGCAATTAATGAGCAGTTCTTC.

This clonotype was seen more than once but under ten times. The CDR3 region is CASTPRPGGSTDTQYF. The CDR3 DNA follows: TGTGCCAGTACCCCTAGGCCGGGCGGGTCCACAGATACGCAGTATTTT. The gene calls are TRBV19 and TRBJ2-3, with a tentative D call TRBD2 (5 bases). Trimming left V 7 bases short and J 2 bases short, with 19 bases between. The CDR3 contains 16 residues. From germline, CDR1 is LNHDA and CDR2 SQIVND (reference sequence).

This clonotype was counted ten times or more. The J gene is TRBJ1-4, the V gene TRBV24-1, with D possibly matching TRBD1 (6 bases). This CDR3 spans 13 amino acids. Trimming left V 7 bases short and J 6 bases short, with 11 bases between. CDR1 KGHDR and CDR2 SFDVKD come from the germline V gene. CDR3 in DNA: TGTGCCACCAGGGGGGCGGCGGATGAAAAACTGTTTTTT. Residues: CATRGAADEKLFF.

This clonotype was detected many times. The chain joins TRBV5-1 to TRBJ2-7; 10 nucleotides agree with TRBD1. The J segment lost 3 bases and the V segment lost 4 bases, leaving 10 bases of the junction unmatched. CDR3 size: 16 residues. Germline lookup yields CDR1 SGHRS and CDR2 YFSETQ. CDR3: CASSRARTGGSYEQYF. As DNA, the CDR3 is TGCGCCAGCAGCCGGGCAAGGACAGGGGGGAGCTACGAGCAGTACTTC.

The chain carries TRBV7-6 and TRBJ2-1; D is possibly TRBD2 (6 bases). This CDR3 is 12 amino acids long. With 5 bases removed from V and 10 bases from J, the gap between germline ends came to 12 bases. Germline CDR1 and CDR2: SGHVS and FNYEAQ. The CDR3 protein is CASSPSVGEQFF. CDR3 coding DNA: TGTGCCAGCAGCCCTAGCGTCGGCGAGCAGTTCTTC.

At least ten counts were recorded for this clonotype. The chain employs TRBV28 and TRBJ1-2, with D possibly TRBD1 on 6 matching bases. The CDR3 runs 14 residues. The germline gives CDR1 MDHEN, CDR2 SYDVKM. The germline V and J ends were trimmed by 10 bases and 4 bases, with 19 bases remaining between them. The CDR3 DNA reads TGTGCCACCCAACAGGGTTTGAATAGCTATGGCTACACCTTC. It encodes CATQQGLNSYGYTF.

This clonotype was seen repeatedly, ten times or more. The chain couples TRBV10-3 to TRBJ1-2, with D unresolved. Germline loops: CDR1 ENHRY, CDR2 SYGVKD. This CDR3 contains 12 residues. The germline V and J ends were trimmed by 7 bases and 3 bases, with 9 bases remaining between them. The DNA of the CDR3 is TGTGCCATCACTAAGGATGACTATGGCTACACCTTC. This sequence encodes CAITKDDYGYTF.

This clonotype has a count of ten or more. V and J are TRBV7-6 and TRBJ1-2, with no clear D. V gave up 5 bases and J gave up 2 bases, with 12 bases separating them. CDR3 length: 14 amino acids. CDR1 is SGHVS and CDR2 is FNYEAQ in the germline V gene. The CDR3 DNA follows: TGTGCCAGCAGCCCCGTAGAGGGCAACTATGGCTACACCTTC. Translating gives CASSPVEGNYGYTF.

At least ten counts were recorded for this clonotype. The J gene is TRBJ2-2, the V gene TRBV5-1; weak D call: TRBD1 (6 bases). V was clipped by 4 bases and J by 0 bases, with 10 bases between them. The germline gives CDR1 SGHRS, CDR2 YFSETQ. The CDR3 is 15 amino acids. The CDR3: CASSPDSTNTGELFF. The DNA of the CDR3 is TGCGCCAGCAGCCCGGACAGCACGAACACCGGGGAGCTGTTTTTT.

The chain uses TRBV11-2 and TRBJ1-1; D is ambiguous. Germline values: CDR1 SGHAT, CDR2 FQNNGV. The germline V and J ends were trimmed by 5 bases and 0 bases, with 13 bases remaining between them. The length of the CDR3 is 15 residues. The DNA for the CDR3 is TGTGCCAGCAGCCCACCGTTCAGGATGAACACTGAAGCTTTCTTT. The encoded protein is CASSPPFRMNTEAFF.

This clonotype was observed a few times. CDR3 coding DNA: TGTGCCAGCAGTTACTCGTGGACAGGGCCCTCTGGGGCCAACGTCCTGACTTTC. It is translated as CASSYSWTGPSGANVLTF. The rearrangement links TRBV6-2 or TRBV6-3 to TRBJ2-6, with TRBD1 matching over 8 bases. From germline, CDR1 is MNHEY and CDR2 SVGEGT. The junction had 4 bases not matched to a gene; V was cut back by 0 bases and J by 0 bases. The CDR3 extends over 18 amino acids.